Below are 22 T cell receptor beta chains sequenced from a single sample in a study of glioma-infiltrating T cells after dendritic cell vaccination. Some clones are missing from TCRdb's copy, which holds only in-frame ones; the method was immunoSEQ multiplex PCR. Here the sample spans about 92,000 clones, 70% to 90% being singletons. Source: blood, taken before dendritic cell vaccination. The receptors derive from a human donor with glioblastoma.

V and J are TRBV6-5 and TRBJ2-7, with TRBD1 identical over 7 bases. CDR1 and CDR2 (germline): MNHEY, SVGAGI. The V and J ends lost 6 bases and 0 bases, in that order; junction bases with no gene match: 8. The CDR3 is made up of 15 amino acids. CDR3 sequence: CASRPRQGGSYEQYF. The CDR3 region has the DNA TGTGCCAGCAGGCCCCGACAGGGCGGCTCCTACGAGCAGTACTTC.

DNA for the CDR3: TGCGCCAGCAGCTGGGGACCGGGACAGGGAGAGACCCAGTACTTC. This sequence encodes CASSWGPGQGETQYF. The gene calls are TRBV5-1 and TRBJ2-5; 9 nucleotides match TRBD1. V shed 3 bases and J 4 bases; nucleotides not matched to a gene: 7. Germline loops: CDR1 SGHRS, CDR2 YFSETQ. This CDR3 comprises 15 residues.

The chain recombines TRBV6-1 with TRBJ1-6, with a weak D call TRBD1 (6 bases). The V gene lost 5 bases and the J gene lost 7 bases, with 9 bases spanning the gap. This CDR3 spans 13 amino acids. Germline values: CDR1 MNHNS, CDR2 SASEGT. CDR3 in amino acids: CASSQGPNSPLHF. The CDR3 region has the DNA TGTGCCAGCAGTCAGGGGCCGAATTCACCCCTCCACTTT.

This chain joins TRBV28 and TRBJ2-7, with 8 bases matching TRBD1. CDR1 is MDHEN and CDR2 is SYDVKM in the germline V gene. With 6 bases clipped from V and 1 base from J, the junction kept 8 bases outside the gene matches. There are 15 residues in the CDR3. CDR3 protein: CASSPTGTGSYEQYF. The DNA for the CDR3 is TGTGCCAGCAGCCCAACCGGGACAGGATCCTACGAGCAGTACTTC.

A single count supports this clone. The chain employs TRBV11-2 and TRBJ1-2; 8 nucleotides agree with TRBD1. The junction had 11 bases not matched to a gene; V was cut back by 6 bases and J by 8 bases. The CDR3 runs 14 residues. Germline V gene lookup returns CDR1 SGHAT and CDR2 FQNNGV. In DNA, the CDR3 is TGTGCCAGCAGACTAGGACAGGGAACGCTCGGCTACACCTTC. This gives the protein CASRLGQGTLGYTF.

The chain recombines TRBV29-1 with TRBJ2-7; 8 positions match TRBD1. Losses at the gene ends were 3 bases for V and 2 bases for J; bases not matched to a gene: 6. The CDR3 is made up of 14 amino acids. In germline, CDR1 is SQVTM, CDR2 ANQGSEA. The chain's CDR3 is CSVEDRVAPYEQYF. The CDR3 DNA follows: TGCAGCGTTGAGGACAGGGTAGCCCCCTACGAGCAGTACTTC.

This rearrangement joins TRBV29-1 to TRBJ2-7; TRBD1 aligns across 7 bases. This CDR3 has 18 amino acids. Looked up from germline, CDR1 is SQVTM and CDR2 is ANQGSEA. Trimming took 7 bases from V and 2 from J; bases not matched to a gene: 23. In DNA, the CDR3 is TGCAGCGCTTTCGGTTCCAGGGACAGTTTATATCGTCCCTACGAGCAGTACTTC. Encoded protein: CSAFGSRDSLYRPYEQYF.

This chain links TRBV19 with TRBJ2-3, with TRBD2 identical over 7 bases. V lost 5 bases and J lost 2; bases outside the gene matches: 10. CDR1 LNHDA and CDR2 SQIVND come from the germline V gene (reference sequence). This CDR3 region has 16 residues. CDR3 protein: CASSPGTTYFTDTQYF. The CDR3 DNA reads as TGTGCCAGTAGTCCCGGGACTACCTACTTCACAGATACGCAGTATTTT.

The J gene is TRBJ1-5, the V gene TRBV6-5; D call uncertain. Deletions cut 5 bases from V and 0 bases from J, with 8 bases between. Germline assignment: CDR1 MNHEY and CDR2 SVGAGI. The CDR3 sequence is 14 residues long. The CDR3 spells CASSNQHSNQPQHF. For the CDR3, the DNA is TGTGCCAGCAGTAACCAACATAGCAATCAGCCCCAGCATTTT.

V gene TRBV5-6 combines with J gene TRBJ2-7; the D gene is possibly TRBD1 (6 bases). Trimming removed 5 bases from V and 2 bases from J, with 11 bases in between. The CDR3 sequence is 13 residues long. Germline V gene data show CDR1 as SGHDT and CDR2 as YYEEEE. The CDR3 sequence: CASSSTGPYEQYF. CDR3 nucleotides: TGTGCCAGCAGTAGTACAGGGCCCTACGAGCAGTACTTC.

This clone was recorded a few times. V gene TRBV7-2 combines with J gene TRBJ2-7; D possibly corresponds to TRBD1 (7 bases). Germline assignment: CDR1 SGHTA and CDR2 FQGNSA. The CDR3 is 15 residues long. The V end lost 5 bases, the J end lost 4 bases, and 18 bases lay between the germline ends. In nucleotides, the CDR3 is TGTGCCAGCAGCCCCCGGAGGGGGCGGGTTTACGAGCAGTACTTC. Translated: CASSPRRGRVYEQYF.

The chain employs TRBV7-2 and TRBJ2-7, with D uncertain. The CDR3 is 11 amino acids. Looked up from germline, CDR1 is SGHTA and CDR2 is FQGNSA. Trimming removed 5 bases from V and 4 bases from J, with 6 bases in between. The CDR3 DNA reads as TGTGCCAGCAGCCTAACGTACGAGCAGTACTTC. Encoded protein: CASSLTYEQYF.

V usage is TRBV27 and J usage is TRBJ2-2, with 9 bases identical to TRBD1. CDR3 length: 15 amino acids. Per germline, CDR1 MNHEY and CDR2 SMNVEV (reference sequence). V lost 6 bases, J lost 5 bases, and 7 bases stayed unmatched. The chain's CDR3 is CASSDGTGLTGELFF. The CDR3 coding sequence is TGTGCCAGCAGCGACGGGACAGGGCTAACCGGGGAGCTGTTTTTT.

The chain is built from TRBV5-6 and TRBJ2-7; tentatively, D is TRBD1 (6 bases). Germline V gene data show CDR1 as SGHDT and CDR2 as YYEEEE. V shed 3 bases and J shed 0 bases, with 16 bases lying between them. This CDR3 has 16 residues. The CDR3 sequence is CASSWTTGSSSYEQYF. Written as DNA, the CDR3 is TGTGCCAGCAGCTGGACAACAGGGTCTAGCTCCTACGAGCAGTACTTC.

The chain joins TRBV7-3 to TRBJ1-1; D unclear. The CDR3 is 13 amino acids. Trimming stripped 2 bases from V and 11 bases from J, with 15 bases between. CDR1 and CDR2 from the germline V gene are SGHTA and FQGTGA. CDR3 protein: CASSLGFGDLAFF. The CDR3 DNA sequence: TGTGCCAGCAGCTTAGGGTTCGGGGATTTGGCTTTCTTT. Supplemented by reference TRBV7-3 and TRBJ1-1, the full variable domain reads GAGVSQTPSNKVTEKGKYVELRCDPISGHTALYWYRQSLGQGPEFLIYFQGTGAADDSGLPNDRFFAVRPEGSVSTLKIQRTERGDSAVYLCASSLGFGDLAFFGQGTRLTVV.

The CDR3 region is CASSVSVAYNEQFF. The CDR3 DNA reads as TGTGCCAGCAGCGTGAGCGTAGCCTACAATGAGCAGTTCTTC. The rearrangement links TRBV11-2 to TRBJ2-1; D unresolved. CDR3 size: 14 residues. Trimming pared 5 bases from V and 2 bases from J, leaving 10 bases between. Germline V gene data show CDR1 as SGHAT and CDR2 as FQNNGV.

The V gene is TRBV6-6, the J gene TRBJ2-3; D may be TRBD1 (6 bases). CDR3 size: 14 residues. From germline, CDR1 is MNHNY and CDR2 SVGAGI (reference sequence). Between the trimmed V and J ends, which lost 4 bases and 2 bases, there was a span of 10 bases. DNA for the CDR3: TGTGCCAGCAGTTTAGGGGGTAACACAGATACGCAGTATTTT. This sequence encodes CASSLGGNTDTQYF.

This chain joins TRBV21-1 and TRBJ2-1; the D segment call TRBD2 is taken from the table without a DNA check. TRBV21-1 is annotated as a pseudogene. CDR3 length equals 15 residues. The CDR3 loop is CASAQLAGGPHEQFF. The CDR3 coding sequence is TGTGCCAGCGCCCAACTAGCGGGAGGGCCGCACGAGCAGTTCTTC.

This clone was picked up a small number of times. V and J are TRBV2 and TRBJ1-5, with TRBD1 matching over 7 bases. The length of the CDR3 is 15 residues. Germline V gene lookup returns CDR1 SNHLY and CDR2 FYNNEI. V was clipped by 5 bases and J by 6 bases; unmatched bases: 10. The CDR3 spells CASSPHDRVGQPQHF. CDR3 coding DNA: TGTGCCAGCAGTCCCCACGACAGGGTCGGTCAGCCCCAGCATTTT.

This chain connects TRBV7-9 to TRBJ1-1; TRBD1 aligns across 7 bases. Unmatched junction bases numbered 17, after V lost 6 bases and J lost 7 bases. CDR3 length: 16 residues. CDR1 and CDR2 (germline): SEHNR, FQNEAQ (reference sequence). CDR3 protein: CASRQLLGQKPHEAFF. The CDR3 nucleotides read TGTGCCAGCAGACAATTATTGGGACAGAAGCCTCATGAAGCTTTCTTT.

This chain connects TRBV9 to TRBJ2-7, with 9 nucleotides matching TRBD1. The CDR3 spans 15 residues. Germline trimming cut 3 bases from V and 1 base from J; bases unmatched to any gene: 5. Per germline, CDR1 SGDLS and CDR2 YYNGEE. The CDR3 DNA is TGTGCCAGCAGCGCCACAGGGGGCGCATCCTACGAGCAGTACTTC. It yields the protein CASSATGGASYEQYF. Using reference TRBV9 and TRBJ2-7 for the parts outside the CDR3, the full variable domain is DSGVTQTPKHLITATGQRVTLRCSPRSGDLSVYWYQQSLDQGLQFLIQYYNGEERAKGNILERFSAQQFPDLHSELNLSSLELGDSALYFCASSATGGASYEQYFGPGTRLTVT.

CDR3 coding DNA: TGTGCCAGCAGCTTGACTAGCGGGGCCCCCGGTGAGCAGTTCTTC. Translation gives CASSLTSGAPGEQFF. V and J are TRBV7-3 and TRBJ2-1; 11 bases align to TRBD2. Germline CDR1 is SGHTA and CDR2 is FQGTGA. With 3 bases clipped from V and 9 bases from J, the junction kept 7 bases outside the gene matches. CDR3 length: 15 residues.